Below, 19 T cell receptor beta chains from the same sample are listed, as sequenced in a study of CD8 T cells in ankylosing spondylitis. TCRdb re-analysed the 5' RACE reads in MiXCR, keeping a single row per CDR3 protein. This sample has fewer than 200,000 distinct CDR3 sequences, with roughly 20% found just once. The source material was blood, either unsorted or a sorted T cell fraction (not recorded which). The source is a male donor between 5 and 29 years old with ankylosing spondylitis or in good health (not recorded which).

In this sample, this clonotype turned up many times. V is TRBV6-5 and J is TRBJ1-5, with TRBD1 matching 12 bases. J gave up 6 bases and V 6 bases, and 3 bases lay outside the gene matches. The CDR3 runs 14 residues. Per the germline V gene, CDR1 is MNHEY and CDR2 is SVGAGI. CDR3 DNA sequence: TGTGCCAGCAGGGGGACAGGGGGCGGTCAGCCCCAGCATTTT. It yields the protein CASRGTGGGQPQHF.

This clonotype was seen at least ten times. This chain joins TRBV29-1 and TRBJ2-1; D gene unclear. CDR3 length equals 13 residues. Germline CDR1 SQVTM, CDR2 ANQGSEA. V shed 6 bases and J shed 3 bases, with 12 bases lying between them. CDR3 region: CSVASGIYNEQFF. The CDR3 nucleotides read TGCAGCGTAGCCAGTGGTATCTACAATGAGCAGTTCTTC.

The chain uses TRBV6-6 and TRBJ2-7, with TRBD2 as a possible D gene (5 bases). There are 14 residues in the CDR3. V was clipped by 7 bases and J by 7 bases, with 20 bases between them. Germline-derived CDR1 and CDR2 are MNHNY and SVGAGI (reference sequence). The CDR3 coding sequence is TGTGCCAGCAAGGATAGAGCGGAATCGGGGGAGCAGTACGTC. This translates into CASKDRAESGEQYV.

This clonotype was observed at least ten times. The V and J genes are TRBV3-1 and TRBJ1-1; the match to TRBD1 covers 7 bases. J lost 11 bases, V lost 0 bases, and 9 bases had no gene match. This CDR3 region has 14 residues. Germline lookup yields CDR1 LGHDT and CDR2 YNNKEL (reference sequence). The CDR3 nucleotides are TGTGCCAGCAGCCAAGATTCGGGCAGGGGGTGGGCTTTCTTT. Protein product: CASSQDSGRGWAFF.

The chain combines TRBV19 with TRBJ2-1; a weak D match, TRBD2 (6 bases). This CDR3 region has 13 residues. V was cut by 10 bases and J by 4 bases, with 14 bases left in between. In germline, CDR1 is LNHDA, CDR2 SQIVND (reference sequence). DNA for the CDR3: TGTGCCACCCGGGACTCTCAATACAATGAGCAGTTCTTC. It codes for CATRDSQYNEQFF.

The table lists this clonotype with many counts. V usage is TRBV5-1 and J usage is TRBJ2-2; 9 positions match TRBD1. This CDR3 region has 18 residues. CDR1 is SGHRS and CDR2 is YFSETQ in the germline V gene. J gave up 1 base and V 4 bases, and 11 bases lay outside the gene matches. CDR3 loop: CASSPRLGQGRNTGELFF. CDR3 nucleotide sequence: TGCGCCAGCAGCCCACGACTTGGACAGGGGCGGAACACCGGGGAGCTGTTTTTT.

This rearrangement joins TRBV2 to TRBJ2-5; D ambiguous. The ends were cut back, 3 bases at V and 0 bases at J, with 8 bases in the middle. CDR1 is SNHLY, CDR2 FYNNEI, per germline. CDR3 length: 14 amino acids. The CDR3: CASSEVQYQETQYF. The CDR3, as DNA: TGTGCCAGCAGTGAGGTTCAGTACCAAGAGACCCAGTACTTC.

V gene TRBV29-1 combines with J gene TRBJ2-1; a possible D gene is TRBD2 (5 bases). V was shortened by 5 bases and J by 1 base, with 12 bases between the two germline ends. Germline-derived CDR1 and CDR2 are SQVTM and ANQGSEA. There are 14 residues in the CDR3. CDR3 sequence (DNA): TGCAGCGTTCTAGGGTTAGCGTCCTACAATGAGCAGTTCTTC. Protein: CSVLGLASYNEQFF.

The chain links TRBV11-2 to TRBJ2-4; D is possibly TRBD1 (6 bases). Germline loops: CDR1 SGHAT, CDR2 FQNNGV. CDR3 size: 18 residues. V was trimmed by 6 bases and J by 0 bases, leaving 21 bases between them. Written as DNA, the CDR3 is TGTGCCAGCAGGGCAGGGGCCCTGTTAAGAGGAGCCAAAAACATTCAGTACTTC. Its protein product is CASRAGALLRGAKNIQYF.

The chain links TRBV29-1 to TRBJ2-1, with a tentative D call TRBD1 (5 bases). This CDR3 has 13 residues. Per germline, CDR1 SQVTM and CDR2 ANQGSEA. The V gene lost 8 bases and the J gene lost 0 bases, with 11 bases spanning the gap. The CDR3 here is CSILTGSYNEQFF. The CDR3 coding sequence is TGCAGCATACTTACAGGCTCCTACAATGAGCAGTTCTTC.

As DNA, the CDR3 is TGCAGTGCTAGAGATCAAGGCGCAGATACGCAGTATTTT. It encodes CSARDQGADTQYF. The rearrangement uses TRBV20-1 and TRBJ2-3; D remains unclear. Germline V gives CDR1 DFQATT, CDR2 SNEGSKA (reference sequence). V was cut by 0 bases and J by 4 bases, with 8 bases left in between. CDR3 length: 13 amino acids.

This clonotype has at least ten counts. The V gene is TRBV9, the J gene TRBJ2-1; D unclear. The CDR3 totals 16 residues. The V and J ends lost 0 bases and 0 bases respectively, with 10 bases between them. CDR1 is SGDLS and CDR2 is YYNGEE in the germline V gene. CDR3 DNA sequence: TGTGCCAGCAGCGTAGTGGGGATGTTCTCCTACAATGAGCAGTTCTTC. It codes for CASSVVGMFSYNEQFF.

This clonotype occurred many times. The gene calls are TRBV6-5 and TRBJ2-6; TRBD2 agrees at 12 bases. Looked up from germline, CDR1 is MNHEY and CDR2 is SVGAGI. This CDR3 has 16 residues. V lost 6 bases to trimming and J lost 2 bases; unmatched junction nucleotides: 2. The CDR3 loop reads CASSRTSGTGANVLTF. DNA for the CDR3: TGTGCCAGCAGCCGGACTAGCGGGACTGGGGCCAACGTCCTGACTTTC.

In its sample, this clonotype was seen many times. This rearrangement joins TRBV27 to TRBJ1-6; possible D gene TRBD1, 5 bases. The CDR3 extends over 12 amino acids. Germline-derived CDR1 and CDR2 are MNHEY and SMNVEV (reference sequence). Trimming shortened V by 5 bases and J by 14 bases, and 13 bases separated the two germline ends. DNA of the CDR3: TGTGCCAGCAGTGACGGGACCTGGGCCCTCCACTTT. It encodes CASSDGTWALHF.

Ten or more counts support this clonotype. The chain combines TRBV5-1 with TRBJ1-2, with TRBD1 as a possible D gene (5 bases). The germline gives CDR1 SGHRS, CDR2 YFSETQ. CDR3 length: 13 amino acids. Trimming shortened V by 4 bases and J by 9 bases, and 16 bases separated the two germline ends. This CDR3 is CASSPTGEGSYTF. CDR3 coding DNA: TGCGCCAGCAGCCCGACGGGCGAGGGGAGCTACACCTTC.

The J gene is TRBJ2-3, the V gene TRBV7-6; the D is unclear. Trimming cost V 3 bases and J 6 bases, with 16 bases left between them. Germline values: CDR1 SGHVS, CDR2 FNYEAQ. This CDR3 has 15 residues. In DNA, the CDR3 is TGTGCCAGCAGCTTCGGGCCTTCTTTCGGCGATACGCAGTATTTT. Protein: CASSFGPSFGDTQYF.

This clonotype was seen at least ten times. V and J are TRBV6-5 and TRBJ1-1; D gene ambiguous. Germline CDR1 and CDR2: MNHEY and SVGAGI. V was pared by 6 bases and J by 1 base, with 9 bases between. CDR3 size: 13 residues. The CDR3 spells CASSGRENTEAFF. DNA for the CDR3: TGTGCCAGCAGCGGACGGGAGAACACTGAAGCTTTCTTT.

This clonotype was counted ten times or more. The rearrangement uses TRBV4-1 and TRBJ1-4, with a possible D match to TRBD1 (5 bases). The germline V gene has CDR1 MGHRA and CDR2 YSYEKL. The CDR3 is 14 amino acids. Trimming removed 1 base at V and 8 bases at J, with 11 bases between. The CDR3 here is CASSQGSGREKLFF. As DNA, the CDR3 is TGCGCCAGCAGCCAAGGGTCAGGGCGGGAAAAACTGTTTTTT.

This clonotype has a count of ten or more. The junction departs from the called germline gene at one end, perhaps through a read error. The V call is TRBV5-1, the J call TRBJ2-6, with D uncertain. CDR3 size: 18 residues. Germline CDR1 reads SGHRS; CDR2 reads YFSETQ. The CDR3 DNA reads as TGCGCCAGCAGCTTGGCCCCTCCTGACCGTTCTGGCGCCAACGTCCTGACTTTC. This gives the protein CASSLAPPDRSGANVLTF.